The 26 T cell receptor beta chains reported below all come from one sample, sequenced in a study of cytomegalovirus exposure and HLA in healthy donors. PCR primers comprised 60 Vbeta and 13 Jbeta primers. Here immunoSEQ multiplex PCR was the method, and the copy in TCRdb shows in-frame clones only, minus some. Found here are about 180,000 clones, 84% of them singletons; the top ten hold roughly 5.2%. The sample was PBMCs. Source of these receptors: a man in his late teens or twenties in good health and CMV-seronegative.

The chain is built from TRBV2 and TRBJ1-2; D may be TRBD1 (5 bases). The V gene lost 0 bases and the J gene lost 6 bases, with 8 bases spanning the gap. Per germline, CDR1 SNHLY and CDR2 FYNNEI. CDR3 size: 13 residues. This CDR3 reads CASSEAARDGYTF. The CDR3 DNA reads as TGTGCCAGCAGTGAAGCAGCCAGGGATGGCTACACCTTC. The full variable domain, its missing parts supplied by reference TRBV2 and TRBJ1-2, is EPEVTQTPSHQVTQMGQEVILRCVPISNHLYFYWYRQILGQKVEFLVSFYNNEISEKSEIFDDQFSVERPDGSNFTLKIRSTKLEDSAMYFCASSEAARDGYTFGSGTRLTVV.

This rearrangement joins TRBV27 to TRBJ1-2, with a weak D call TRBD1 (6 bases). V was trimmed by 5 bases and J by 2 bases, leaving 30 bases between them. Per germline, CDR1 MNHEY and CDR2 SMNVEV (reference sequence). The CDR3 spans 20 residues. The CDR3 DNA reads as TGTGCCAGCAGTCCGACCCGGGACAAGCTTAGGCAACCTACGAACTATGGCTACACCTTC. Translation: CASSPTRDKLRQPTNYGYTF.

The V call is TRBV7-9, the J call TRBJ2-1, with 9 bases identical to TRBD2. There are 17 residues in the CDR3. The J segment lost 9 bases and the V segment lost 4 bases, leaving 16 bases of the junction unmatched. The germline CDR1 and CDR2 sequences are SEHNR and FQNEAQ (reference sequence). The CDR3 sequence is CASSWYGTSKSTGEQFF. CDR3 nucleotide sequence: TGTGCCAGCAGCTGGTACGGGACTAGCAAAAGTACCGGTGAGCAGTTCTTC.

Notes on this clone: Different DNA sequences within this sample yield the same CDR3. CDR3 amino acids: CASSWALNQPQHF. Written as DNA, the CDR3 is TGTGCCAGCAGCTGGGCCCTTAATCAGCCCCAGCATTTT. The chain carries TRBV6-5 and TRBJ1-5; no clear D. The CDR3 loop spans 13 amino acids. Germline V CDR1 and CDR2: MNHEY, SVGAGI. Trimming pared 6 bases from V and 4 bases from J, leaving 10 bases between.

The rearrangement joins TRBV25-1 to TRBJ2-2, with D perhaps TRBD2 (5 bases). CDR1 is MGHDK, CDR2 SYGVNS, per germline. The V gene lost 3 bases and the J gene lost 6 bases, with 8 bases spanning the gap. This CDR3 has 13 residues. The CDR3 here is CASSERVSGELFF. CDR3 DNA sequence: TGTGCCAGCAGTGAGAGGGTGTCCGGGGAGCTGTTTTTT.

V gene TRBV28 combines with J gene TRBJ1-2, with 9 bases matching TRBD1. J gave up 4 bases and V 4 bases, and 13 bases lay outside the gene matches. The germline V gene has CDR1 MDHEN and CDR2 SYDVKM. This CDR3 contains 17 residues. The CDR3 is CASSSRTGDTSVYGYTF. In DNA, the CDR3 is TGTGCCAGCAGTTCACGGACAGGGGACACATCTGTCTATGGCTACACCTTC.

V gene TRBV19 combines with J gene TRBJ2-7; a possible D gene is TRBD1 (6 bases). V lost 1 base to trimming and J lost 3 bases, with 10 bases between them. The CDR3 loop spans 14 amino acids. From germline, CDR1 is LNHDA and CDR2 SQIVND (reference sequence). CDR3 region: CASSIAGHVYEQYF. DNA for the CDR3: TGTGCCAGTAGTATAGCGGGACATGTCTACGAGCAGTACTTC.

There are a few counts of this clone. J is TRBJ1-6 and V is TRBV19; D may be TRBD1 (5 bases). Trimming left V 2 bases short and J 7 bases short, with 12 bases between. CDR3 length equals 15 residues. Germline CDR1 is LNHDA and CDR2 is SQIVND (reference sequence). CDR3 in DNA: TGTGCCAGTAGTATATACGCAGGGAGGAATTCACCCCTCCACTTT. As protein: CASSIYAGRNSPLHF. The complete variable domain, with remaining parts taken from reference TRBV19 and TRBJ1-6, reads DGGITQSPKYLFRKEGQNVTLSCEQNLNHDAMYWYRQDPGQGLRLIYYSQIVNDFQKGDIAEGYSVSREKKESFPLTVTSAQKNPTAFYLCASSIYAGRNSPLHFGNGTRLTVT.

The CDR3 sequence is CASASKTGFKEQFF. The CDR3 coding sequence is TGTGCCAGCGCCTCGAAGACAGGCTTTAAAGAGCAGTTCTTC. The genes are TRBV7-6 and TRBJ2-1; the D gene is possibly TRBD1 (6 bases). The V end was cut by 8 bases, the J end by 10 bases, with 21 bases between. Germline loops: CDR1 SGHVS, CDR2 FNYEAQ. This CDR3 is built from 14 residues.

V usage is TRBV29-1 and J usage is TRBJ2-1, with 8 bases that match TRBD2. Germline-derived CDR1 and CDR2 are SQVTM and ANQGSEA. This CDR3 region has 15 residues. J gave up 1 base and V 0 bases, and 2 bases lay outside the gene matches. The CDR3 coding sequence is TGCAGCGTTGAAGAGGCGGGAGGATCCTACAATGAGCAGTTCTTC. The encoded protein is CSVEEAGGSYNEQFF.

This clone has a single count. The chain recombines TRBV2 with TRBJ2-7; 7 bases align to TRBD2. The germline gives CDR1 SNHLY, CDR2 FYNNEI. This CDR3 comprises 13 residues. The trim removed 5 bases at V and 4 bases at J, leaving 5 bases unmatched. The DNA for the CDR3 is TGTGCCAGCAGTCCGGGACTAAAGTACGAGCAGTACTTC. Amino acids: CASSPGLKYEQYF.

CDR3 amino acids: CASSLGAGVLGSPLHF. The CDR3 bases are TGTGCCAGCAGTTTGGGCGCGGGAGTGTTAGGTTCACCCCTCCACTTT. V is TRBV27 and J is TRBJ1-6; no clear D. This CDR3 is 16 amino acids long. Trimming took off 3 bases at V and 9 bases at J, with 18 bases between the two ends. Germline V gene lookup returns CDR1 MNHEY and CDR2 SMNVEV (reference sequence).

The table lists this clone with a count of one. V usage is TRBV21-1 and J usage is TRBJ1-1; the table gives TRBD1 as D, unverified against the DNA. TRBV21-1 is a listed pseudogene. The CDR3 is 15 residues long. CDR3 region: CASSKERGTGTEAFF. The CDR3 DNA follows: TGTGCCAGCAGCAAAGAAAGGGGGACAGGCACTGAAGCTTTCTTT.

The V and J genes are TRBV30 and TRBJ1-2; no definite D call. The germline gives CDR1 GTSNPN, CDR2 SVGIG (reference sequence). The CDR3 has 12 residues. Trimming shortened V by 6 bases and J by 7 bases, and 15 bases separated the two germline ends. CDR3 sequence: CACPLLAGGYTF. CDR3 nucleotides: TGTGCCTGTCCCCTTTTAGCTGGTGGCTACACCTTC.

The chain carries TRBV18 and TRBJ2-5, with 8 bases matching TRBD1. This CDR3 contains 16 residues. CDR1 and CDR2 from the germline V gene are KGHSH and LQKENI. The V gene end was trimmed by 3 bases and the J gene end by 5 bases; junction bases not matched to a gene: 11. The chain's CDR3 is CASSPLTGDRWETQYF. Written as DNA, the CDR3 is TGTGCCAGCTCACCCTTGACAGGGGATCGGTGGGAGACCCAGTACTTC.

In this sample, this clone turned up a few times. The rearrangement uses TRBV9 and TRBJ2-1; possible D gene TRBD1, 6 bases. The CDR3 has 15 residues. V lost 1 base to trimming and J lost 0 bases, with 8 bases between them. Germline V gives CDR1 SGDLS, CDR2 YYNGEE. CDR3 protein: CASSVTGLSYNEQFF. In DNA form, the CDR3 reads TGTGCCAGCAGCGTAACAGGGCTCTCCTACAATGAGCAGTTCTTC.

The V and J genes are TRBV29-1 and TRBJ2-1; maybe TRBD1 (6 bases). V was pared by 6 bases and J by 6 bases, with 15 bases between. CDR3 length: 13 amino acids. Germline CDR1 reads SQVTM; CDR2 reads ANQGSEA. The CDR3 DNA reads as TGCAGCGTGGGGGACACTGAACGCAATGAGCAGTTCTTC. Its translation: CSVGDTERNEQFF.

The rearrangement uses TRBV5-1 and TRBJ2-7; D is undetermined. The germline gives CDR1 SGHRS, CDR2 YFSETQ. There are 11 residues in the CDR3. V lost 3 bases and J 4 bases, leaving 5 bases between the germline ends. The CDR3 region is CASSSRYEQYF. The CDR3 DNA sequence: TGCGCCAGCAGCTCCCGGTACGAGCAGTACTTC.

CDR3 sequence reads: CSVLDRTLAYEQYF. The DNA of the CDR3 is TGCAGCGTTTTGGACAGGACCCTAGCCTACGAGCAGTACTTC. The rearrangement uses TRBV29-1 and TRBJ2-5, with 7 bases aligning to TRBD1. The DNA end favors TRBJ2-7, so the J call may be wrong. This CDR3 has 14 residues. In germline, CDR1 is SQVTM, CDR2 ANQGSEA.

This rearrangement joins TRBV29-1 to TRBJ2-2; possible D gene TRBD2, 6 bases. Per germline, CDR1 SQVTM and CDR2 ANQGSEA. Trimming left V 2 bases short and J 8 bases short, with 12 bases between. The CDR3 is 13 amino acids. DNA for the CDR3: TGCAGCGTTGAACGGGGGAAGGAAGGGGAGCTGTTTTTT. Translating gives CSVERGKEGELFF.

V is TRBV6-6 and J is TRBJ2-5; D might be TRBD2 (5 bases). The germline V gene encodes CDR1 MNHNY and CDR2 SVGAGI (reference sequence). Trimming left V 5 bases short and J 5 bases short, with 9 bases between. The CDR3 is made up of 12 amino acids. The CDR3, as DNA: TGTGCCAGCAGTGCTAGCACTGAGACCCAGTACTTC. It specifies CASSASTETQYF.

V gene TRBV27 combines with J gene TRBJ1-2; unclear D gene. The length of the CDR3 is 12 residues. Trimming left V 6 bases short and J 1 base short, with 6 bases between. Germline loops: CDR1 MNHEY, CDR2 SMNVEV (reference sequence). CDR3 amino acids: CASRSSNYGYTF. CDR3 sequence (DNA): TGTGCCAGCAGATCCAGTAACTATGGCTACACCTTC.

V and J are TRBV7-8 and TRBJ2-1; 12 bases map to TRBD2. The trim removed 5 bases at V and 8 bases at J, leaving 10 bases unmatched. This CDR3 is built from 16 residues. CDR1 and CDR2 from the germline V gene are SGHVS and FQNEAQ. The CDR3 region is CASSPTSGRPPHEQFF. For the CDR3, the DNA is TGTGCCAGCAGCCCGACTAGCGGGAGACCCCCCCATGAGCAGTTCTTC.

Concerning this clone itself: A read error may account for a junction end that differs from germline. The chain recombines TRBV7-9 with TRBJ2-3; 11 bases agree with TRBD1. The CDR3 runs to 19 residues. CDR1 and CDR2 (germline): SEHNR, FQNEAQ (reference sequence). The CDR3 is CSSSLVEDRGLWSTDTQYF. CDR3 sequence (DNA): TGTTCCAGCAGCTTAGTTGAGGACAGGGGGCTTTGGTCCACAGATACGCAGTATTTT.

This clone was recorded only once. J is TRBJ2-1 and V is TRBV15; 11 bases map to TRBD2. The V and J ends lost 0 bases and 10 bases, in that order; junction bases with no gene match: 5. The CDR3 extends over 15 amino acids. Looked up from germline, CDR1 is LNHNV and CDR2 is YYDKDF (reference sequence). CDR3 sequence: CATSREALAGVEQFF. In nucleotides, the CDR3 is TGTGCCACCAGCAGAGAGGCACTAGCGGGAGTCGAGCAGTTCTTC.

This chain connects TRBV5-1 to TRBJ2-7, with D perhaps TRBD2 (6 bases). V lost 7 bases and J lost 2, with 19 bases in between. Germline V CDR1 and CDR2: SGHRS, YFSETQ. The CDR3 has 15 amino acids. The CDR3 DNA follows: TGCGCCAGCGAACGTGGGGTGGGGGGAGCCTACGAGCAGTACTTC. This sequence encodes CASERGVGGAYEQYF.